One and the same sample provided the 21 T cell receptor beta chains below, sequenced in a study of CXCR3-negative and CXCR3-positive naive CD8 T cells (dated by TCRdb to about 2019). Their cognate antigens are unknown. Sequenced on a NextSeq 550. The Human TCR Profiling Kit (MiLaboratory) was used to prepare UMI-labeled 5' RACE TRB cDNA libraries. Reads reprocessed by TCRdb are summarized as one entry per CDR3 protein sequence, and DNA is absent. Per the sample table, the count is about 92,000 distinct CDR3 sequences. The top ten clonotypes cover 0.7% to 1% of the sample. Results and caveats for the whole study, not just this receptor: TRB CDR3s from CXCR3-positive naive cells showed higher hydrophobicity (lower Kidera factor 4), lower energy, and higher strength and volume indices than CXCR3-negative naive cells.

Sequencing was carried out using naive CXCR3+ CD8+ T cells from blood. The sample's cell subset or site, from its label and the paper: CD45RO-CCR7+CD27+CD95- naive CD8+ T cells expressing CXCR3 (TNR3+). The source of these receptors is a human donor in good health. Some clones in this sample may be carry-over from other donors' samples.

CDR3 in amino acids: CASSNETGTLAKNIQYF. The chain has TRBV21-1 and TRBJ2-4; TCRdb selects TRBD1, and the lack of DNA leaves this call unchecked. TRBV21-1 is labeled a pseudogene. The CDR3 covers 17 residues.

The rearrangement uses TRBV4-1 and TRBJ1-2. Germline loops: CDR1 MGHRA, CDR2 YSYEKL. The CDR3 extends over 14 amino acids. The CDR3 region is CASSQDLGSYGYTF.

The chain employs TRBV10-3 and TRBJ2-2; lacking DNA, the TRBD1 call made by TCRdb goes unchecked. The CDR3 contains 15 residues. The germline CDR1 and CDR2 sequences are ENHRY and SYGVKD. The CDR3 spells CAIRGDSLRAGELFF.

The gene calls are TRBV20-1 and TRBJ2-1; TCRdb outputs TRBD2, but without DNA this stays unchecked. CDR3 size: 14 residues. CDR1 and CDR2 (germline): DFQATT, SNEGSKA (reference sequence). Here the CDR3 reads CSASPGGADNEQFF.

The rearrangement links TRBV7-2 to TRBJ2-3; absent DNA, TCRdb's TRBD2 call cannot be checked. The CDR3 contains 16 residues. CDR1 SGHTA and CDR2 FQGNSA come from the germline V gene. CDR3 protein: CASSTRGPLPTDTQYF.

V is TRBV19 and J is TRBJ2-1; TCRdb outputs TRBD1, but without DNA this stays unchecked. The CDR3 runs 15 residues. The germline gives CDR1 LNHDA, CDR2 SQIVND (reference sequence). The CDR3 protein is CASSRGGSSYNEQFF. Combining the CDR3 with reference TRBV19 and TRBJ2-1 gives the whole variable domain DGGITQSPKYLFRKEGQNVTLSCEQNLNHDAMYWYRQDPGQGLRLIYYSQIVNDFQKGDIAEGYSVSREKKESFPLTVTSAQKNPTAFYLCASSRGGSSYNEQFFGPGTRLTVL.

The chain recombines TRBV28 with TRBJ1-1; TCRdb calls TRBD1, which cannot be checked without DNA. This CDR3 contains 15 residues. Per the germline V gene, CDR1 is MDHEN and CDR2 is SYDVKM. This CDR3 reads CASSPPLTGYIEAFF. Combining the CDR3 with reference TRBV28 and TRBJ1-1 gives the whole variable domain DVKVTQSSRYLVKRTGEKVFLECVQDMDHENMFWYRQDPGLGLRLIYFSYDVKMKEKGDIPEGYSVSREKKERFSLILESASTNQTSMYLCASSPPLTGYIEAFFGQGTRLTVV.

V and J are TRBV2 and TRBJ2-1; with no DNA, the TCRdb D assignment of TRBD2 cannot be verified. CDR1 and CDR2 (germline): SNHLY, FYNNEI. CDR3 length: 14 residues. CDR3 region: CASSDETRGDEQFF.

The chain joins TRBV7-8 to TRBJ2-3; absent DNA, TCRdb's TRBD2 call cannot be checked. Germline CDR1 is SGHVS and CDR2 is FQNEAQ. This CDR3 is built from 17 residues. The CDR3: CASSPGLAGDRTDTQYF.

The CDR3 loop reads CSVPPSGGPDTQYF. The V gene is TRBV29-1, the J gene TRBJ2-3; TCRdb reports TRBD2, a call that lacks DNA to check it against. The CDR3 covers 14 residues. CDR1 is SQVTM, CDR2 ANQGSEA, per germline.

The J gene is TRBJ2-7, the V gene TRBV19; as DNA is missing, the TRBD1 call by TCRdb cannot be tested. This CDR3 region has 14 residues. The V gene's germline CDR1 is LNHDA and CDR2 SQIVND (reference sequence). CDR3 residues: CASSTPDSTYEQYF.

J is TRBJ2-7 and V is TRBV6-2 or TRBV6-3; absent DNA, TCRdb's TRBD1 call cannot be checked. The germline V gene encodes CDR1 MNHEY and CDR2 SVGEGT. CDR3 length: 15 amino acids. The CDR3 region is CASSYGQRPSYEQYF.

The chain carries TRBV25-1 and TRBJ2-5; checking the TCRdb D call of TRBD2 is not possible without DNA. This CDR3 contains 13 residues. CDR1 and CDR2 (germline): MGHDK, SYGVNS. CDR3 region: CASSEAGQETQYF.

This chain links TRBV19 with TRBJ2-2; TCRdb indicates TRBD1, and absent DNA this call remains unverified. The CDR3 contains 12 residues. Germline-derived CDR1 and CDR2 are LNHDA and SQIVND (reference sequence). This chain's CDR3 is CASMGGTGELFF. Filled out from reference TRBV19 and TRBJ2-2, the complete variable domain reads DGGITQSPKYLFRKEGQNVTLSCEQNLNHDAMYWYRQDPGQGLRLIYYSQIVNDFQKGDIAEGYSVSREKKESFPLTVTSAQKNPTAFYLCASMGGTGELFFGEGSRLTVL.

The CDR3 sequence: CSVAGTSGAPREGPDTQYF. This sequence joins TRBV29-1 and TRBJ2-3; TCRdb's D call of TRBD2 is untestable without DNA. CDR3 length equals 19 residues. Germline CDR1 reads SQVTM; CDR2 reads ANQGSEA.

The rearrangement links TRBV27 to TRBJ1-1. CDR3 length: 13 residues. Per the germline V gene, CDR1 is MNHEY and CDR2 is SMNVEV (reference sequence). CDR3 sequence: CASSDAGYTEAFF.

The chain combines TRBV12-3 or TRBV12-4 with TRBJ2-1; TCRdb calls TRBD1, which cannot be checked without DNA. This CDR3 comprises 15 residues. The CDR3 reads CASSYLGDQYNEQFF.

This chain joins TRBV28 and TRBJ2-7; as DNA is missing, the TRBD1 call by TCRdb cannot be tested. Germline CDR1 reads MDHEN; CDR2 reads SYDVKM. This CDR3 is built from 13 residues. The CDR3 loop is CASTGGAFYEQYF.

The V gene is TRBV7-9, the J gene TRBJ2-7; TCRdb returns TRBD1, unconfirmable since there is no DNA. Germline assignment: CDR1 SEHNR and CDR2 FQNEAQ (reference sequence). This CDR3 is 12 amino acids long. CDR3 region: CASRDRAYEQYF.

The chain combines TRBV4-1 with TRBJ1-1; no DNA is available, so the TRBD1 call from TCRdb remains unchecked. The CDR3 contains 15 residues. Germline V gene lookup returns CDR1 MGHRA and CDR2 YSYEKL. This chain's CDR3 is CASSPPGHQNTEAFF.

This chain joins TRBV4-3 and TRBJ2-1; checking the TCRdb D call of TRBD1 is not possible without DNA. The CDR3 consists of 15 residues. Germline V lookup: CDR1 LGHNA, CDR2 YSLEER. The CDR3 is CASSQVHERGHEQFF.